This T cell receptor (beta chain) was observed in a study of cytomegalovirus exposure and HLA in healthy donors. Overall study results and limits: The authors later found TCR association rates varying by HLA locus, with DRB1 most and HLA-C fewest. Roughly uniform sequencing depth across donors was assumed, possibly incorrectly. Analysis was carried out at a later point, and it linked a missense DCLRE1C variant to TCR beta V- and J-gene trimming. According to a later analysis, donors in an Asian-associated ancestry cluster reportedly had fewer N-insertions than the roughly 670-donor mean.

The PCR used 60 Vbeta and 13 Jbeta primers. Repertoires were generated with immunoSEQ multiplex PCR, while TCRdb's copy carries only in-frame clones and drops some. The sample yields over 100,000 clones, around four fifths seen once. On this clone itself: Its antigen is currently unknown.

Germline CDR1 is SGHTA and CDR2 is FQGNSA. V was pared by 1 base and J by 1 base, with 11 bases between. The CDR3 has 16 amino acids. The material sequenced was PBMCs. This rearrangement joins TRBV7-2 to TRBJ2-4; no clear D gene. This receptor was identified in a woman aged 40 to 50 in good health and CMV-seronegative. CDR3: CASSLGGFEAKNIQYF. CDR3 sequence (DNA): TGTGCCAGCAGCTTAGGAGGATTTGAGGCCAAAAACATTCAGTACTTC.